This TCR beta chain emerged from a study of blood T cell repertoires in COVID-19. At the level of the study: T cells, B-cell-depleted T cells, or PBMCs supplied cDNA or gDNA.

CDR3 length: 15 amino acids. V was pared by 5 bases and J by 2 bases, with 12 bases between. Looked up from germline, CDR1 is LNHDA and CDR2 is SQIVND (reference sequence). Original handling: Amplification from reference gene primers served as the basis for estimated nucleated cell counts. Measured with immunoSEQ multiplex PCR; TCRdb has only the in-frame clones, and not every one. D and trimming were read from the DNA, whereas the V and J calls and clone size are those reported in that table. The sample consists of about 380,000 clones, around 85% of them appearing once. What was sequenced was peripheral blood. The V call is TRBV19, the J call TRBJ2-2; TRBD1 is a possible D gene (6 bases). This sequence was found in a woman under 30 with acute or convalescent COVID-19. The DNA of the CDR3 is TGTGCCAGTAGTCCAACCGGGACAAACACCGGGGAGCTGTTTTTT. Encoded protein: CASSPTGTNTGELFF.